This TCR beta chain was identified in a study of T cells after yellow fever vaccination (dated by TCRdb to about 2019). Regarding the complete study: Libraries from fractions with low cell numbers were prepared with the SMART-Seq v4 Ultra Low Input RNA kit. Blood was drawn at multiple timepoints before and after primary and secondary immunization, with bulk PBMC replicates and cell subsets isolated. The cohort comprised two healthy male donors, one aged 18 to 30 and one aged 30 to 40 years. To track T-cell clones before and after primary and booster YFV17D yellow fever vaccination, bulk TCR alpha and beta repertoires were sequenced longitudinally.

The junction carries 4 bases between V and J, which are trimmed by 3 bases and 7 bases respectively. The CDR3 has 12 amino acids, counting the end cysteine and phenylalanine. Only the CDR3 region is kept as DNA, spanning 36 bases read in frame from base 1. The intended sense of this specimen's treatment or condition label: live attenuated yellow fever vaccine strain. At each blood-draw timepoint, two biological replicates of bulk PBMCs were obtained. A standard Ficoll-Paque protocol was used to isolate PBMCs from peripheral blood. TriZol was used to extract RNA from bulk PBMCs, from CD4 and CD8 fractions, and from dextramer-positive and dextramer-negative fractions. TCR cDNA was synthesized by 5'RACE template switching, through which a universal primer site and unique molecular identifiers were introduced. Priming for cDNA synthesis came from both the TCR alpha and TCR beta constant segments. Library amplification used two PCR steps, and the second PCR step added sample barcodes and sequencing adapters. Sequencing of the libraries was done on either Illumina HiSeq 2500 (2x100 bp) or NovaSeq (2x150 bp). Per the original workflow: Demultiplexing of reads and collapsing into UMI consensus sequences were performed with MIGEC, and V(D)J alignment was carried out with MiXCR. Vaccine-responding clonotypes were defined with edgeR using replicate PBMC samples, requiring FDR below 0.01 and a log2 fold change above 5 up to day 15. Bulk clonotypes were assigned CD4 or CD8 identity according to which sequenced CD4 or CD8 repertoire held them at higher abundance. TCRdb reanalyzed the raw reads on its own, using fastp at Q25 for trimming and MiXCR for clone calling, and kept in-frame beta chains. Each CDR3 protein appears once, grouped with its most common genes and DNA. These V and J calls are TCRdb output, not the study's own analysis. Across this sample there are 600,000 to 750,000 distinct CDR3 sequences, with roughly 12% seen only once. The ten top clones hold under 15% of the sample.

The table lists this clonotype with a few counts. Its antigen remains undetermined. The record has no base qualities; no much larger clone is one base away. The paper's findings and limits, for the study overall: Most clones expanded after primary vaccination (96% of CD4 and over 80% of CD8) were re-detected after the booster, suggesting that broad memory maintenance occurred. The secondary T-cell response was weaker than the primary response but faster, peaking on day 5 instead of day 15. A small fraction of clonotypes showed up in both the CD4 and CD8 compartments, probably as a result of convergent recombination. Only a couple of donors were included in the study, so the extent to which the findings can be generalized is limited. Computational filtering was required because FACS-sorted repertoires could contain abundant contaminating clonotypes from the bulk population.

The sample consisted of PBMCs, taken on the day of the yellow fever booster vaccination. The rearrangement joined TRBV12-3 or TRBV12-4 to TRBJ1-6, with the D segment identity uncertain. This TCR was sampled from a man between 25 and 39 years old who received the YFV17D yellow fever vaccine. The bases read TGTGCCAGCAGTTTTACCAATTCACCCCTCCACTTT. Translated, this gives CASSFTNSPLHF.